This TCR beta chain was recorded in a study of T cells in Graves' hyperthyroidism and ophthalmopathy. The overall study: Once the initial diagnosis was made, peripheral blood was obtained before any treatment.

This clonotype was found many times. The antigen is undetermined. Using RNA transcripts as the source, TCR beta CDR3 regions were amplified. RT-PCR in the first round (using the HTBI primer set) targeted the TCR CDR3. A single record per CDR3 protein comes from TCRdb applying MiXCR to the multiplex PCR reads. The data hold 450,000 to 600,000 distinct CDR3 sequences, with 15% to 20% observed a single time. Study-wide results and limits: Prediction of ophthalmopathy progression came a median around 6 months pre-onset. Ophthalmopathy and stable hyperthyroidism were separated by a 13 V-J model.

Investigators excluded patients with uncontrolled infection, other autoimmune disease, pregnancy or lactation. Trimming stripped 4 bases from V and 0 bases from J, with 6 bases between. Germline V gives CDR1 GTSNPN, CDR2 SVGIG (reference sequence). The CDR3 has 12 amino acids. The chain is built from TRBV30 and TRBJ1-1; D is ambiguous. What was sequenced was blood. The TCR comes from a middle-aged man with Graves' ophthalmopathy. The CDR3 DNA reads TGTGCCTGGAACCACATGAACACTGAAGCTTTCTTT. It specifies CAWNHMNTEAFF.